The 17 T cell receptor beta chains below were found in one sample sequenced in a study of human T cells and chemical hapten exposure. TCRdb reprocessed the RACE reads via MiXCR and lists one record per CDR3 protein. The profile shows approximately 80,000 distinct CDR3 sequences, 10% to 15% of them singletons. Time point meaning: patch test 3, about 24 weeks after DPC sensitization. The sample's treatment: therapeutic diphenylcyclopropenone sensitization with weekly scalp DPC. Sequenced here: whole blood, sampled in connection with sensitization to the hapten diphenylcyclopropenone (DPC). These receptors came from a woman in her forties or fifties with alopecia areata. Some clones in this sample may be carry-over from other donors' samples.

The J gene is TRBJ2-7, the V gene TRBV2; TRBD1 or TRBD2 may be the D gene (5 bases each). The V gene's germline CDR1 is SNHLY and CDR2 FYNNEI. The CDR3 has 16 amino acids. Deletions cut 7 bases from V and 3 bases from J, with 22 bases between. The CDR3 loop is CASMLSLGRLGYEQYF. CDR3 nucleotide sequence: TGTGCCAGCATGCTTAGCTTGGGACGGTTGGGCTACGAGCAGTACTTC.

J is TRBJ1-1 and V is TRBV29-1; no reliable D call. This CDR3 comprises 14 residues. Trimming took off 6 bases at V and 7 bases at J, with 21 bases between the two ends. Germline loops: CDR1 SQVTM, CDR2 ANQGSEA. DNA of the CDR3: TGCAGCGTGGCAGCCCCGCTTCATAGTCGTGAAGCTTTCTTT. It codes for CSVAAPLHSREAFF.

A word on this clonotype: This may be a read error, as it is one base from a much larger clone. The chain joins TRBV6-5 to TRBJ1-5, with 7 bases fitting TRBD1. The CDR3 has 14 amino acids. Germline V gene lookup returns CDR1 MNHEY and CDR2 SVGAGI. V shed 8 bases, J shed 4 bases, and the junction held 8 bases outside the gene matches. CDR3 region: CASGTGVGNQPQHF. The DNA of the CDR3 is TGTGCCAGCGGAACAGGGGTAGGGAATCAGCCCCAGCATTTT.

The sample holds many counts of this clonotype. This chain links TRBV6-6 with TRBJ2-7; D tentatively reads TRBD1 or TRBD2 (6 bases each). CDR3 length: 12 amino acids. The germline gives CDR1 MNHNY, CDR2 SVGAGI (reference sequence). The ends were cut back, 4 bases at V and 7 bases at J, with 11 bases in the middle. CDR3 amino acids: CASSWGAEEQYF. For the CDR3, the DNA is TGTGCCAGCAGTTGGGGGGCAGAAGAGCAGTACTTC.

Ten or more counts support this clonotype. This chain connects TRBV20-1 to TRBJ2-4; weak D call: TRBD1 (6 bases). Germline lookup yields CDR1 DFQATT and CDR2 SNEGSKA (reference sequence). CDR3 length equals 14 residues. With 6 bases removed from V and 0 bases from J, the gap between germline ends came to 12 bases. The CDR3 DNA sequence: TGCAGTGCGGGGGCTACAGGAGCCAAAAACATTCAGTACTTC. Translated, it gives CSAGATGAKNIQYF.

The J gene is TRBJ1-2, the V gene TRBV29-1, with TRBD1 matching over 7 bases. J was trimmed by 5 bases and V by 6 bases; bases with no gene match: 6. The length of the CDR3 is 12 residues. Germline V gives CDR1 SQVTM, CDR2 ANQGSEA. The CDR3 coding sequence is TGCAGCGTCTATGGACAGGATTATGGCTACACCTTC. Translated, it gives CSVYGQDYGYTF.

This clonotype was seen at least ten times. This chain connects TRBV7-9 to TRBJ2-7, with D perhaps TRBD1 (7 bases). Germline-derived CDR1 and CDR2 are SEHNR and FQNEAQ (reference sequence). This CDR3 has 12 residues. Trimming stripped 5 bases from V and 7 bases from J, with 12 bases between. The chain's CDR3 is CASSPGGREQYF. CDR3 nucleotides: TGTGCCAGCAGCCCAGGGGGGCGGGAGCAGTACTTC.

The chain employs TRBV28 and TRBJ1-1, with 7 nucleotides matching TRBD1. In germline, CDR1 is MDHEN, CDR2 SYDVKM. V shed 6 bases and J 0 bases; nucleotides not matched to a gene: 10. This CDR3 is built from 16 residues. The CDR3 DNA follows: TGTGCCAGCAGAGGGGACAGAACCTACATGAACACTGAAGCTTTCTTT. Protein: CASRGDRTYMNTEAFF.

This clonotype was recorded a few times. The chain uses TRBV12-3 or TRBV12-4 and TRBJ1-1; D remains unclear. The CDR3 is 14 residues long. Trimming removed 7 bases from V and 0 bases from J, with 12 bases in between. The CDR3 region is CASTPKLMNTEAFF. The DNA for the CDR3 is TGTGCCAGCACCCCCAAGCTGATGAACACTGAAGCTTTCTTT.

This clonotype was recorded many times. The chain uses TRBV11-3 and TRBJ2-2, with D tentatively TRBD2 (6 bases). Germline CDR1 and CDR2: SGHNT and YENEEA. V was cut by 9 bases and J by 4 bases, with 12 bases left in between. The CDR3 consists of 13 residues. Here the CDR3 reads CASGGTLTGELFF. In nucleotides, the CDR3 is TGTGCCAGTGGGGGGACTCTCACCGGGGAGCTGTTTTTT.

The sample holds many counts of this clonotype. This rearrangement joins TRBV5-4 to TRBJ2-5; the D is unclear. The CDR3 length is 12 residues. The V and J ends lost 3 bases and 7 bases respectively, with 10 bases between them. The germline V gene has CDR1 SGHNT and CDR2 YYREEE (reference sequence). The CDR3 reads CASSSWGGTQYF. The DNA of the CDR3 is TGTGCCAGCAGCTCGTGGGGTGGGACCCAGTACTTC.

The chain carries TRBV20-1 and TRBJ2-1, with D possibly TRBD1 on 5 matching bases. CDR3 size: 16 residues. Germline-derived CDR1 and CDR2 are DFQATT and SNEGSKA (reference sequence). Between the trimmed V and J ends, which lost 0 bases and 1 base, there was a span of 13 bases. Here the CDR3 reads CSARDSQGWSYNEQFF. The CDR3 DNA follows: TGCAGTGCTAGAGATTCCCAGGGTTGGTCCTACAATGAGCAGTTCTTC.

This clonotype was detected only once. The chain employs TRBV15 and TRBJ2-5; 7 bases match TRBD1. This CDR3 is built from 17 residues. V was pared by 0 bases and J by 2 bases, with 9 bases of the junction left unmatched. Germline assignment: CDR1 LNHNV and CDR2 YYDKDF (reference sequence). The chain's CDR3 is CATSRDLPTGHQETQYF. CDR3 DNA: TGTGCCACCAGCAGAGATCTCCCGACAGGGCATCAAGAGACCCAGTACTTC.

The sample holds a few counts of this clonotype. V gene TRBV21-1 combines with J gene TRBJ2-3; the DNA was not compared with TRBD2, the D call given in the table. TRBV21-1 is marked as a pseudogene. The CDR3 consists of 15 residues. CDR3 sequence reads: CASRAGKPCTDTQYF. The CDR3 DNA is TGTGCCAGCAGGGCCGGAAAGCCCTGCACAGATACGCAGTATTTT.

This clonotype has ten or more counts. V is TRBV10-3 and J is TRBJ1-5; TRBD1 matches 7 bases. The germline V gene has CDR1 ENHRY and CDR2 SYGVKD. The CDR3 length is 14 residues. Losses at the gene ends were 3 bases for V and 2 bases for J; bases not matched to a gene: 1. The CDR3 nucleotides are TGTGCCATCAGTGATACAGGGGGCAATCAGCCCCAGCATTTT. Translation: CAISDTGGNQPQHF.

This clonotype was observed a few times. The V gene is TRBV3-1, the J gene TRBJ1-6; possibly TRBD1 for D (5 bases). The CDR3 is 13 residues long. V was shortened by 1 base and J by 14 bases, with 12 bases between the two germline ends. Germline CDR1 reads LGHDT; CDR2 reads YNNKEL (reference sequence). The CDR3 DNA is TGTGCCAGCAGCCAAGGAACAGGTTGGGCCCTCCACTTT. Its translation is CASSQGTGWALHF.

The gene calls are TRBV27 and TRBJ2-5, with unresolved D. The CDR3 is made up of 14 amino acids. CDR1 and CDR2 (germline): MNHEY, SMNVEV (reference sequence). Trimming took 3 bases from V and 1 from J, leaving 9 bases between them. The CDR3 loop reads CASSFSGVQETQYF. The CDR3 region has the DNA TGTGCCAGCAGTTTTTCTGGGGTCCAAGAGACCCAGTACTTC.